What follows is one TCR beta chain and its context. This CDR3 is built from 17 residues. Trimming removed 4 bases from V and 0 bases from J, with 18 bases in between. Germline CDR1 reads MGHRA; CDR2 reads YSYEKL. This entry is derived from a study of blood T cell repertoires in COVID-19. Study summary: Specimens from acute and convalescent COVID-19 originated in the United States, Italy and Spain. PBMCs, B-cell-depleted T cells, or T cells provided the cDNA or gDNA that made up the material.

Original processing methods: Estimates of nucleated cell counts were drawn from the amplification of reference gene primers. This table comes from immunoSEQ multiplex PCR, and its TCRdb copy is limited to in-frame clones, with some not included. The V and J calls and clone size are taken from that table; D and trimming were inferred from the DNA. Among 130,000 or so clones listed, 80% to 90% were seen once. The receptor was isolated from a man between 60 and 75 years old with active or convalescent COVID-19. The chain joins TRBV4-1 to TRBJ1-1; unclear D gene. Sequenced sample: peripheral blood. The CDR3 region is CASSPPPGSSLNTEAFF. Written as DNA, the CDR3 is TGCGCCAGCAGCCCACCCCCTGGCAGTTCCCTGAACACTGAAGCTTTCTTT.